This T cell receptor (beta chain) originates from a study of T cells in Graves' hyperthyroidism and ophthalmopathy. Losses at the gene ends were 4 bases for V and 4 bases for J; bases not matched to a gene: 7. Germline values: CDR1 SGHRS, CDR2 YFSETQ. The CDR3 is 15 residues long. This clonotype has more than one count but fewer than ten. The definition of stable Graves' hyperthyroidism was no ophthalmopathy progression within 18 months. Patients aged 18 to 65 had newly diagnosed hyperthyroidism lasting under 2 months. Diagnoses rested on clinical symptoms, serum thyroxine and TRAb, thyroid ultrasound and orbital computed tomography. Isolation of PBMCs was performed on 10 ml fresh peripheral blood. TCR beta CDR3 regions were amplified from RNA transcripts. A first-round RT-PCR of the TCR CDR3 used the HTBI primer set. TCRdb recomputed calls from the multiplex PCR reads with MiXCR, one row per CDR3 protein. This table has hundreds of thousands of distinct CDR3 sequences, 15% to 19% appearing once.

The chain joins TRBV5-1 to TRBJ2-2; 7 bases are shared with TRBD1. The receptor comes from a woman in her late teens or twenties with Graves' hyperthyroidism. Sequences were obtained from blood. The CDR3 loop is CASSQYRGGTGELFF. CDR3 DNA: TGCGCCAGCAGCCAGTACAGGGGCGGCACCGGGGAGCTGTTTTTT.